This T cell receptor (beta chain) was identified during a study of cytomegalovirus exposure and HLA in healthy donors (dated by TCRdb to 2015 to 2018). For the wider study: In an earlier analysis of around 540 of the donors, less than 350 Gb of sequence data and 95 million to 130 million unique TCR beta sequences from 150 million to 200 million T cells were reported. The study combined high-throughput TCR immunosequencing, statistical association of individual TCRs with disease status, and machine learning to predict cytomegalovirus infection status. All discovery cohort repertoires had been generated using a single sequencing platform. Of the roughly 390 genotyped donors, 65% to 90% were placed in the genetic ancestry cluster associated with self-reported Caucasian donors. Because of strong linkage in the cohort, roughly five DR-DQ haplotypes were treated as single units for association and clustering. Typing coverage differed by locus: A, B, C, DRB1 and DQB1 were typed in about 620-630 donors, DQA1 in approximately 520, DPA1 in approximately 610, and DPB1 in roughly 470. Donor age, sex, ethnicity and CMV serostatus were compiled alongside the repertoire data. The study aimed to test whether signatures of past pathogen exposure could be identified by cataloging public T cell receptors. Rather than using new phenotypic data, the later analysis identified candidate immune exposures from TCR beta sequences and from how often those sequences occurred across donors. In addition to the first cohort of hundreds of subjects, a separate validation cohort of 120 different subjects was used. Roughly 300 gigabases of sequencing data and approximately 93 million unique TCR sequences were included in an early release covering under 650 HLA-typed donors. To decide whether each TCR beta V gene segment behaved as functional or pseudogenic, an earlier analysis of nearly 600 of the donors relied on high-throughput TCR beta sequencing. On average, about 200,000 unique TCR beta nucleotide sequences were sequenced per donor among some 420 genotyped donors of the cohort, with roughly 18% of those sequences being non-productive. A later genetic analysis took genome-wide SNP genotypes for about three fifths of the 666 donors and used that subset as a discovery cohort. The T cell repertoires of under 700 subjects were profiled by immunosequencing and related to cytomegalovirus serostatus. Both class I and class II loci were covered by HLA typing, at four-digit resolution. A later analysis re-examined previously published TCR beta repertoires from 600 to 700 donors and added high-resolution HLA genotyping to investigate patterns of TCR occurrence. Study-wide conclusions, independent of this receptor: Three of the identified cytomegalovirus-associated TCR beta chains were confirmed in vitro to be specific for cytomegalovirus antigens. In a later analysis, TCR association rates were found to vary across HLA loci, with the most associated TCRs seen for DRB1 alleles and the fewest for HLA-C alleles. An earlier analysis of approximately 570 of the donors showed that most TCR beta V segments appeared in productive rearrangements either about 87% or about 30% of the time, which broadly matched IMGT annotations. In a later analysis, most CMV-associated TCR beta chains were found to appear HLA-restricted, with HLA associations seemingly driven largely by CMV exposure. Immune exposure information for the cohort was limited to CMV serostatus. Roughly uniform sequencing depth across donors was assumed in presence/absence analyses, although this assumption may not hold. Because HLA typing was unavailable for some donors at each locus, only the typed subset was used in association tests. When HLA alleles, especially DR and DQ, strongly co-occurred, attributing TCR associations to individual alleles was difficult. A later analysis reported that several top co-occurrence clusters appeared linked to parvovirus B19, influenza, CMV and Epstein-Barr virus. Because the 87-base-pair reads could not distinguish some IMGT-functional V segments, including TRBV6-2 and TRBV6-3, those segments were excluded. Only TCR beta chains were sequenced in this cohort, and the absence of alpha or paired-chain data limited detectable features. The study gave a list of about 150 TCR beta chains associated with cytomegalovirus. In both the original and validation cohorts, the classifier was reported to diagnose cytomegalovirus status with high specificity and sensitivity. The earlier analysis of about 600 of the donors excluded roughly 17 rarely observed V segments, including chromosome 9 orphons, because counts were too low. In a later analysis, HLA-associated TCR beta chains showed more clonal expansion and lower generation probabilities than non-associated chains that were equally common. A later genetic analysis associated a missense DCLRE1C variant with V-gene and J-gene trimming of TCR beta chains, and an independent cohort replicated the association. The authors suggested that the approach could potentially be generalized to other disease states and immunological phenotypes. Specific HLA alleles were associated with over 15,000 TCR beta sequences at a false discovery rate of 0.05 in a later analysis. Across donors, most TCR sequences were observed very rarely, whereas some public TCRs were present in many individuals. Correlated functional status among segregating V segments might reflect linkage disequilibrium, but an unknown experimental factor could not be ruled out. A further reported finding was that TCR beta sequences accurately predicted the HLA-A and HLA-B alleles for most subjects in the first cohort. The sequencing pipeline was judged likely to have produced a cluster of highly shared sequence variants as a technical artifact. According to a later genetic analysis, donors in an Asian-associated ancestry cluster had fewer N-insertions in productive TCRs than the approximately 630-donor mean.

This clone was detected only once. No antigen is known for it. Base-call qualities are not available, and no considerably larger clone is one nucleotide away. The method behind the library was the immunoSEQ multiplex PCR assay. A mixture of 60 forward primers for TCR Vbeta segments and 13 reverse primers for TCR Jbeta segments was used in the multiplex PCR. The CDR3 region of rearranged TCR beta genes was amplified from genomic DNA by a multiplex PCR assay. On the Illumina HiSeq System, the amplified TCR beta libraries were sequenced as 87-base-pair reads. In the paper's pipeline: Across the 600 to 700 repertoires, a later analysis counted some 81 million unique TCR beta chains, some 11 million of which were shared by at least two donors. Raw reads were error-corrected and collapsed into unique sequences with a nearest-neighbor algorithm that merged closely related sequences to remove PCR and sequencing errors. V, D and J gene segments were assigned by aligning CDR3 sequences to IMGT reference sequences. For a sequence to be retained, a match of at least six nucleotides to both a V gene segment and a J gene segment was required. A rearrangement was called productive if the CDR3 had no stop codons and remained in frame with V and J, and every other rearrangement was called non-productive. Following IMGT convention, CDR3 was defined as the stretch from the second conserved V-encoded cysteine up to the conserved J-encoded phenylalanine. In an earlier analysis of roughly 610 of the donors, sequences lacking an unambiguous match to a single V gene segment were excluded. An earlier analysis of several hundred of the donors called V segments functional above 56.7% productive rearrangements and segregating when the between-donor standard deviation exceeded 5%. To diagnose cytomegalovirus status from the catalog of TCR beta chain sequences, a statistical classification framework was built. V and J gene assignment, in a later analysis, came from comparing TCR nucleotide sequences with IMGT/GENE-DB human TR gene sequences. Using the TCRdist pipeline, a later analysis assigned CDR3 sequences along with most-parsimonious VDJ recombination scenarios. A later analysis defined each TCR beta chain by its CDR3 amino acid sequence plus V-gene family, and excluded reads lacking a unique V-gene family. As a way to deal with suspected cross-contamination and a sequencing artifact, a later analysis dropped approximately 590 nucleotide sequences that were highly shared and had low generation probability. A later analysis calculated a clonal expansion index for each public chain from normalized within-repertoire ranks of inferred template counts. In a later analysis, generation probabilities were computed using a VDJ recombination model fitted to out-of-frame rearrangements, and the results were checked against IGoR. A later analysis scored TCR-TCR, TCR-HLA and TCR-CMV co-occurrence with hypergeometric tests, applying a repertoire-size bias correction to TCR pairs. In a later analysis, false discovery rates were estimated by permuting HLA or CMV assignments 20 times. In a later analysis, co-occurring TCRs were grouped with DBSCAN, and TCRdist sequence similarity was added when clustering was performed within HLA-allele-positive subsets. Repertoires with fewer than 30,000 or more than 120,000 public chains were left out of co-occurrence clustering, as were five repertoires with anomalous nucleotide sharing. TCRdb took over this immuneACCESS table, retaining in-frame rearrangements with V and J assigned. Such tables are incomplete; in checked studies, under half of the missing clones stem from an unresolved V gene, and the remainder is unexplained. The D gene and trimming were derived from the DNA, and the V and J assignments and clone size from that table. In all, the sample holds approximately 200,000 clones, and more than 75% of those were seen once. The ten largest clones add up to approximately 6.5% of the sample.

The cohort was made up of several hundred healthy bone marrow donors. Cohort members were all nominally healthy when sampled, although unrecorded immune exposures were likely present. The donor tested CMV seropositive and was one of the 289 seropositive cohort members. Each donor provided a peripheral blood sample, and peripheral blood mononuclear cells were used for TCR beta sequencing. The Qiagen DNeasy Blood Extraction Kit was used to extract genomic DNA from the blood cell samples. Trimming at the junction amounts to 2 bases on V and 11 bases on J, and the germline ends lie 14 bases apart. The CDR3 goes from the cysteine to the phenylalanine over 13 residues. The retained sequence is limited to the CDR3, 39 bases, with the frame set at the first base. From the germline V gene, CDR1 is MDHEN and CDR2 is SYDVKM.

The sequence was collected from a woman aged 45-65 years in good health and CMV-seropositive. Sequencing was carried out using PBMCs. The chain joins TRBV28 to TRBJ2-3; TRBD1 is a possible D gene, resting on 6 matching bases. The DNA is TGTGCCAGCAGTTTACCGACAGGCACAAGGCAGTATTTT. Its translation is CASSLPTGTRQYF.